These 21 T cell receptor beta chains were sequenced from one sample in a study of OX40 agonist ivuxolimab in advanced cancers. Clones were sequenced by immunoSEQ multiplex PCR, and TCRdb holds only the in-frame ones, with some missing. Among roughly 54,000 clones listed, more than 85% were seen once. The material was CD4+ or CD8+ T cells sorted from blood, obtained in a trial of the OX40 agonist ivuxolimab. These receptor sequences come from an adult with an advanced solid tumor such as melanoma, head and neck, liver or kidney cancer.

J is TRBJ1-5 and V is TRBV19, with D tentatively TRBD1 (6 bases). Trimming pared 5 bases from V and 3 bases from J, leaving 20 bases between. The CDR3 consists of 17 residues. CDR1 and CDR2 (germline): LNHDA, SQIVND (reference sequence). CDR3 in amino acids: CASSAGQFIRNNQPQHF. The CDR3, as DNA: TGTGCCAGTAGTGCCGGACAGTTCATTCGAAACAATCAGCCCCAGCATTTT.

The chain has TRBV7-3 and TRBJ2-3, with 8 bases matching TRBD2. Trimming at V came to 5 bases and at J to 1 base, leaving 8 bases not matched to a gene. From germline, CDR1 is SGHTA and CDR2 FQGTGA. The CDR3 loop spans 16 amino acids. CDR3 in DNA: TGTGCCAGCAGCGTCGATCTAGCGGGTGGCACAGATACGCAGTATTTT. Protein sequence: CASSVDLAGGTDTQYF. Full variable domain (rest looked up from reference TRBV7-3 and TRBJ2-3): GAGVSQTPSNKVTEKGKYVELRCDPISGHTALYWYRQSLGQGPEFLIYFQGTGAADDSGLPNDRFFAVRPEGSVSTLKIQRTERGDSAVYLCASSVDLAGGTDTQYFGPGTRLTVL.

This chain links TRBV30 with TRBJ1-6; no clear D. This CDR3 comprises 12 residues. Trimming removed 3 bases from V and 14 bases from J, with 14 bases in between. Germline V gene lookup returns CDR1 GTSNPN and CDR2 SVGIG (reference sequence). CDR3 loop: CAWRGSTRTLHF. DNA for the CDR3: TGTGCCTGGAGAGGCTCCACCCGCACCCTCCACTTT.

This clone was found once. CDR3 DNA sequence: TGCGCCAGCAGAGGGACTAGCGGGAGCTCCTACGAGCAGTACTTC. This encodes CASRGTSGSSYEQYF. The V call is TRBV4-1, the J call TRBJ2-7; 14 bases are a match to TRBD2. This CDR3 is built from 15 residues. Germline-derived CDR1 and CDR2 are MGHRA and YSYEKL. V was pared by 6 bases and J by 0 bases, with 1 base of the junction left unmatched.

This clone was observed once. This chain joins TRBV25-1 and TRBJ1-1; 7 nucleotides align to TRBD1. J lost 6 bases, V lost 7 bases, and 8 bases had no gene match. The germline V gene has CDR1 MGHDK and CDR2 SYGVNS. The CDR3 is 13 residues long. This CDR3 reads CASTRQGVAEAFF. The DNA of the CDR3 is TGTGCCAGCACCCGACAGGGAGTGGCTGAAGCTTTCTTT.

The gene calls are TRBV7-3 and TRBJ2-2; tentative D call: TRBD1 (5 bases). The germline V and J ends were trimmed by 5 bases and 6 bases, with 13 bases remaining between them. This CDR3 region has 14 residues. Germline V gene sequence: CDR1 SGHTA, CDR2 FQGTGA. The DNA of the CDR3 is TGTGCCAGCAGCCCCACCAGGGCGGCCGGGGAGCTGTTTTTT. Its protein product is CASSPTRAAGELFF.

The CDR3 loop reads CASSPQSSGHQNEQFF. The CDR3 DNA reads as TGTGCCAGCAGCCCTCAATCATCGGGACATCAAAATGAGCAGTTCTTC. The V call is TRBV9, the J call TRBJ2-1, with a tentative D call TRBD1 (6 bases). Germline CDR1 SGDLS, CDR2 YYNGEE. This CDR3 region has 16 residues. V was pared by 4 bases and J by 7 bases, with 21 bases between. Full variable domain (remainder filled in from reference TRBV9 and TRBJ2-1): DSGVTQTPKHLITATGQRVTLRCSPRSGDLSVYWYQQSLDQGLQFLIQYYNGEERAKGNILERFSAQQFPDLHSELNLSSLELGDSALYFCASSPQSSGHQNEQFFGPGTRLTVL.

The chain carries TRBV10-2 and TRBJ2-7, with 9 bases aligning to TRBD1. Trimming at V came to 2 bases and at J to 7 bases, leaving 3 bases not matched to a gene. CDR1 and CDR2 from the germline V gene are WSHSY and SAAADI. The CDR3 has 13 amino acids. CDR3 residues: CASSEGQGWEQYF. CDR3 nucleotides: TGCGCCAGCAGTGAGGGACAGGGGTGGGAGCAGTACTTC.

The chain recombines TRBV30 with TRBJ1-6; no clear D. The CDR3 sequence is 15 residues long. Trimming shortened V by 2 bases and J by 4 bases, and 12 bases separated the two germline ends. The germline gives CDR1 GTSNPN, CDR2 SVGIG (reference sequence). CDR3 nucleotide sequence: TGTGCCTGGAGTCCCTGGACCGGATATAATTCACCCCTCCACTTT. This encodes CAWSPWTGYNSPLHF.

The CDR3 loop is CASRSGQGNVNTEAFF. CDR3 bases: TGCGCCAGCAGATCGGGACAGGGTAATGTGAACACTGAAGCTTTCTTT. The V gene is TRBV5-1, the J gene TRBJ1-1; 9 nucleotides align to TRBD1. V trimming: 5 bases; J trimming: 0 bases; junction bases outside the gene matches: 8. The CDR3 totals 16 residues. The germline gives CDR1 SGHRS, CDR2 YFSETQ.

This clone was detected once. The chain combines TRBV19 with TRBJ2-7; 7 bases fit TRBD2. The germline V gene encodes CDR1 LNHDA and CDR2 SQIVND (reference sequence). This CDR3 contains 15 residues. V lost 2 bases to trimming and J lost 2 bases; unmatched junction nucleotides: 6. CDR3 protein: CASSIQASGPYEQYF. The CDR3 DNA reads TGTGCCAGTAGTATACAAGCTAGCGGCCCCTACGAGCAGTACTTC.

The chain employs TRBV30 and TRBJ1-1; D is uncertain. V shed 2 bases and J shed 0 bases, with 10 bases lying between them. Germline assignment: CDR1 GTSNPN and CDR2 SVGIG (reference sequence). This CDR3 spans 14 amino acids. This CDR3 is CAWSTPYMNTEAFF. CDR3 nucleotide sequence: TGTGCCTGGAGTACACCTTACATGAACACTGAAGCTTTCTTT.

The chain combines TRBV5-1 with TRBJ2-1; D is possibly TRBD1 or TRBD2 (5 bases each). In germline, CDR1 is SGHRS, CDR2 YFSETQ. V lost 3 bases to trimming and J lost 10 bases, with 8 bases between them. This CDR3 is 11 amino acids long. CDR3 region: CASSWGTEQFF. Written as DNA, the CDR3 is TGCGCCAGCAGCTGGGGGACCGAGCAGTTCTTC.

CDR3: CASSPTQSIQETQYF. The CDR3, as DNA: TGCGCCAGCAGTCCTACTCAAAGCATCCAAGAGACCCAGTACTTC. The V call is TRBV5-1, the J call TRBJ2-5; D is ambiguous. V lost 5 bases and J 1 base, leaving 15 bases between the germline ends. The CDR3 runs to 15 residues. The germline CDR1 and CDR2 sequences are SGHRS and YFSETQ.

This clone was detected a few times. V usage is TRBV5-1 and J usage is TRBJ2-7; no firm D call. The germline V and J ends were trimmed by 2 bases and 6 bases, with 9 bases remaining between them. Germline V CDR1 and CDR2: SGHRS, YFSETQ. This CDR3 is built from 12 residues. CDR3 protein: CASSFLSGEQYF. The CDR3 coding sequence is TGCGCCAGCAGCTTTCTTTCGGGCGAGCAGTACTTC.

This chain connects TRBV18 to TRBJ2-1; D might be TRBD1 (6 bases). The CDR3 consists of 16 residues. Germline V gives CDR1 KGHSH, CDR2 LQKENI. V lost 3 bases, J lost 8 bases, and 20 bases lay in between. CDR3 sequence reads: CASSPPNGQKRDEQFF. In nucleotides, the CDR3 is TGTGCCAGCTCACCGCCCAATGGACAGAAAAGAGATGAGCAGTTCTTC.

The chain is built from TRBV19 and TRBJ2-7; a possible D gene is TRBD1 (6 bases). The length of the CDR3 is 14 residues. The V gene lost 8 bases and the J gene lost 7 bases, with 21 bases spanning the gap. Germline CDR1 is LNHDA and CDR2 is SQIVND (reference sequence). The CDR3 region has the DNA TGTGCCAGTCGGACAGACAGGACCCCTTTTGAGCAGTACTTC. As protein: CASRTDRTPFEQYF. The variable domain in full, with the rest retrieved from reference TRBV19 and TRBJ2-7, is DGGITQSPKYLFRKEGQNVTLSCEQNLNHDAMYWYRQDPGQGLRLIYYSQIVNDFQKGDIAEGYSVSREKKESFPLTVTSAQKNPTAFYLCASRTDRTPFEQYFGPGTRLTVT.

This chain connects TRBV21-1 to TRBJ1-4; the D call in the table, TRBD1, was not verified against the DNA. TRBV21-1 has pseudogene status. The CDR3 has 18 amino acids. CDR3 region: CASSKALLNSSTNEKLFF. CDR3 bases: TGTGCCAGCAGCAAAGCCCTACTTAACAGTTCAACTAATGAAAAACTGTTTTTT.

CDR3 bases: TGCGCCAGCAGCTTGGGACGTACGGATAGGTACGAGCAGTACTTC. Protein sequence: CASSLGRTDRYEQYF. The chain couples TRBV5-1 to TRBJ2-7; D remains unclear. Trimming took 0 bases from V and 4 from J, leaving 14 bases between them. The CDR3 length is 15 residues. Germline CDR1 and CDR2: SGHRS and YFSETQ.

The gene calls are TRBV6-5 and TRBJ1-3; D gene ambiguous. The CDR3 is 14 residues long. Germline-derived CDR1 and CDR2 are MNHEY and SVGAGI. Trimming left V 0 bases short and J 0 bases short, with 3 bases between. The CDR3 here is CASSYSSSGNTIYF. The CDR3 DNA follows: TGTGCCAGCAGTTACTCAAGCTCTGGAAACACCATATATTTT.

The gene calls are TRBV18 and TRBJ1-1; D is ambiguous. Trimming removed 5 bases at V and 3 bases at J, with 4 bases between. Germline V gene lookup returns CDR1 KGHSH and CDR2 LQKENI. The CDR3 spans 11 residues. The DNA of the CDR3 is TGTGCCAGCTCATTCGACACTGAAGCTTTCTTT. It is translated as CASSFDTEAFF. Variable domain in full (rest from reference TRBV18 and TRBJ1-1): NAGVMQNPRHLVRRRGQEARLRCSPMKGHSHVYWYRQLPEEGLKFMVYLQKENIIDESGMPKERFSAEFPKEGPSILRIQQVVRGDSAAYFCASSFDTEAFFGQGTRLTVV.